The clone carrying this T cell receptor (beta chain) was recorded many times. Its antigen is not identified. The data belong to a study of spatial heterogeneity in lung cancer. Findings of the study overall: Counts of expanded alpha and beta TCRs within tumors tracked the tumor nonsynonymous mutation count.

TCRdb re-called the 5' RACE reads through MiXCR, storing one row per CDR3 protein. Here the sample spans some 22,000 distinct CDR3 sequences, under 3.5% being singletons. The CDR3 totals 13 residues. Trimming took 6 bases from V and 7 from J, leaving 13 bases between them. Germline CDR1 reads ENHRY; CDR2 reads SYGVKD. Time point here: sample taken at primary tumor resection. This rearrangement joins TRBV10-3 to TRBJ1-5, with D hard to call. This receptor was identified in a male donor with early-stage non-small cell lung cancer. Sequencing was performed on lung tumor tissue, taken at surgery. The chain's CDR3 is CAIRIDERQPQHF. As DNA, the CDR3 is TGTGCCATCAGGATAGATGAAAGGCAGCCCCAGCATTTT.